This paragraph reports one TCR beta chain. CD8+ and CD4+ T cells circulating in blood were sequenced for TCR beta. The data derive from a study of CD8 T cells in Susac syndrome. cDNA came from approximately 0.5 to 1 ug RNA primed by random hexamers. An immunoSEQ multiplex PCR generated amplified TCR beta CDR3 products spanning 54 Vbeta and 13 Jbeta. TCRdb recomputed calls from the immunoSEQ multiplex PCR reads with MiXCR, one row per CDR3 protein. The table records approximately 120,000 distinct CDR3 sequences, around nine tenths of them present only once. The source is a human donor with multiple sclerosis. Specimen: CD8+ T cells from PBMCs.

The CDR3 DNA reads as TGTGCCAGCAGCTTGACAGGGAGAGTTTACAATGAGCAGTTCTTC. It specifies CASSLTGRVYNEQFF. The V gene is TRBV5-6, the J gene TRBJ2-1; TRBD1 might be the D (6 bases). V lost 1 base and J lost 4, with 12 bases in between. The CDR3 loop spans 15 amino acids. CDR1 and CDR2 from the germline V gene are SGHDT and YYEEEE.